This is a list of T cell receptor beta chains from one sample in a study of breast tumors, draining lymph nodes, adjacent tissues. TCRdb reprocessed the multiplex PCR reads via MiXCR and lists one record per CDR3 protein. The sample includes approximately 47,000 distinct CDR3 sequences, more than 20% of them seen just once. Sequenced material: breast tumor tissue. All receptors derive from a female donor with breast cancer. Some clones in this sample may be carry-over from other donors' samples. CDR3s include the opening cysteine and the closing phenylalanine or tryptophan. The D gene is left open where the match is weak. Where a row states a size, it is once, few, many or the class of an expanded clone; other rows omit it.

>-|TRBV16|-|15|TRBJ1-5
CASSLLLDSNQPQHF
TGTGCCAGCAGCCTCTTACTGGACAGTAATCAGCCCCAGCATTTT
>-|TRBV30|-|16|TRBJ2-6
CAWSNSRVAGANVLTF
TGTGCCTGGAGTAACTCCAGGGTGGCTGGGGCCAACGTCCTGACTTTC
>-|TRBV14|many|15|TRBJ2-7
CASSQGQVVGREQYF
TGTGCCAGCAGCCAAGGACAGGTGGTGGGGAGGGAGCAGTACTTC
>TRBD1|TRBV5-1|many|15|TRBJ1-3
CASSWDSRSGNTIYF
TGCGCCAGCAGCTGGGACAGCCGCTCTGGAAACACCATATATTTT
>-|TRBV20-1|many|13|TRBJ2-7
CSASGTLTYEQYF
TGCAGTGCTAGCGGGACTCTGACCTACGAGCAGTACTTC
>TRBD1|TRBV13|many|15|TRBJ1-6
CASSTNRGFNSPLHF
TGTGCCAGCAGCACAAACAGGGGTTTTAATTCACCCCTCCACTTT
>-|TRBV4-1|many|15|TRBJ1-5
CASSQGLSSNQPQHF
TGCGCCAGCAGCCAAGGGTTGAGTAGCAATCAGCCCCAGCATTTT
>-|TRBV28|-|14|TRBJ1-3
CASRLGGSGNTIYF
TGTGCCAGCAGGCTAGGGGGCTCTGGAAACACCATATATTTT
>-|TRBV3-1|many|15|TRBJ2-5
CASSSYLDSQETQYF
TGTGCCAGCAGCTCGTATCTCGACTCGCAGGAGACCCAGTACTTC
>-|TRBV7-8|many|16|TRBJ2-5
CASSLALPTQPQTQYF
TGTGCCAGCAGCTTAGCGCTCCCAACCCAGCCTCAGACCCAGTACTTC
>-|TRBV2|-|15|TRBJ1-4
CASSEAGTPNEKLFF
TGTGCCAGCAGTGAAGCCGGGACCCCTAATGAAAAACTGTTTTTT
>TRBD1|TRBV30|-|16|TRBJ1-2
CAWRLSVHRGFYGYPF
TGTGCCTGGAGATTATCGGTTCACAGGGGATTCTATGGCTACCCCTTC
>-|TRBV6-6|-|14|TRBJ1-5
CASGPDRVNQPQHF
TGTGCCAGCGGGCCGGACAGAGTCAATCAGCCCCAGCATTTT
>-|TRBV2|many|15|TRBJ1-6
CASRPTEIGGSPLHF
TGTGCCAGCAGGCCGACGGAGATCGGGGGTTCACCCCTCCACTTT
>-|TRBV28|few|14|TRBJ2-5
CASSFGGTQETQYF
TGTGCCAGCAGTTTTGGCGGGACCCAAGAGACCCAGTACTTC
>-|TRBV2|-|14|TRBJ1-4
CASSEALANEKLFF
TGTGCCAGCAGTGAAGCACTGGCTAATGAAAAACTGTTTTTT
>-|TRBV20-1|-|15|TRBJ1-1
CSARDSRGSDTEAFF
TGCAGTGCTAGAGATTCCCGAGGGAGCGACACTGAAGCTTTCTTT
>-|TRBV10-3|few|15|TRBJ2-1
CAIRATGGKFNEQFF
TGTGCCATCAGAGCGACCGGAGGGAAGTTCAATGAGCAGTTCTTC
>TRBD1|TRBV29-1|many|14|TRBJ1-2
CSVEGQGHLGGYTF
TGCAGCGTTGAGGGACAGGGACACCTAGGTGGCTACACCTTC
>-|TRBV30|many|12|TRBJ1-5
CAWSPVVGPQHF
TGTGCCTGGAGTCCGGTCGTGGGGCCCCAGCATTTT
>-|TRBV3-1|-|15|TRBJ2-1
CASSQKKFQRNEQFF
TGTGCCAGCAGCCAAAAGAAATTCCAACGGAATGAGCAGTTCTTC
>TRBD1|TRBV7-6|many|15|TRBJ2-3
CASSLHGTATDTQYF
TGTGCCAGCAGCTTACACGGGACAGCCACAGATACGCAGTATTTT
>-|TRBV5-8|many|13|TRBJ1-2
CASSFTDTVGYTF
TGTGCCAGCAGCTTCACAGATACAGTTGGCTACACCTTC
>-|TRBV7-8|many|14|TRBJ1-3
CASSLGREGNTIYF
TGTGCCAGCAGCTTGGGCAGGGAGGGAAACACCATATATTTT
>TRBD2|TRBV7-2|many|13|TRBJ2-1
CASSFGGGVRQFF
TGTGCCAGCAGCTTTGGCGGGGGGGTTAGGCAGTTCTTC
>-|TRBV7-3|many|13|TRBJ2-1
CASSLGPNNEQFF
TGTGCCAGCAGCTTGGGTCCTAACAATGAGCAGTTCTTC
>-|TRBV4-2|medium-sized|14|TRBJ1-4
CASRRSTLSGKLFF
TGTGCCAGCAGACGATCTACCCTTTCGGGAAAACTGTTTTTT
>-|TRBV5-8|many|14|TRBJ2-7
CASSQGTAFYEQYF
TGTGCCAGCAGCCAGGGGACCGCCTTTTACGAGCAGTACTTC
>-|TRBV10-3|many|12|TRBJ1-3
CAVMTDGNTIYF
TGTGCCGTAATGACAGATGGAAACACCATATATTTT
>-|TRBV15|many|15|TRBJ1-5
CATSRDLGFNQPQHF
TGTGCCACCAGCAGAGATTTGGGCTTCAATCAGCCCCAGCATTTT
>-|TRBV5-6|many|17|TRBJ2-2
CASILTRTALNTGELFF
TGTGCCAGCATCCTGACCAGGACAGCCCTGAACACCGGGGAGCTGTTTTTT
>-|TRBV20-1|many|15|TRBJ2-1
CSATLRDRIYNEQFF
TGCAGTGCCACACTCCGGGACCGAATATACAATGAGCAGTTCTTC
>TRBD2|TRBV11-3|-|14|TRBJ2-1
CASSSSGRGNEQFF
TGTGCCAGCAGCTCTAGCGGGAGAGGCAATGAGCAGTTCTTC
>TRBD2|TRBV7-9|many|15|TRBJ2-7
CASSFSGVSSYEQYF
TGTGCCAGCAGCTTCAGCGGGGTAAGCTCCTACGAGCAGTACTTC
>TRBD2|TRBV9|-|17|TRBJ2-5
CASSVVGASGIQETQYF
TGTGCCAGCAGCGTAGTGGGCGCCAGCGGGATCCAAGAGACCCAGTACTTC
>TRBD2|TRBV20-1|medium-sized|16|TRBJ2-2
CSARVLAGGDTGELFF
TGCAGTGCTAGGGTACTGGCGGGAGGTGACACCGGGGAGCTGTTTTTT
>-|TRBV19|-|16|TRBJ1-5
CASSIGATALDQPQHF
TGTGCCAGTAGTATAGGGGCCACAGCACTCGATCAGCCCCAGCATTTT
>TRBD2|TRBV6-4|many|16|TRBJ2-3
CASSDSAAGGADTQYF
TGTGCCAGCAGTGACTCCGCGGCGGGGGGCGCAGATACGCAGTATTTT
>-|TRBV19|once|12|TRBJ1-1
CASASGYTEAFF
TGTGCCAGTGCCTCAGGATACACTGAAGCTTTCTTT
>-|TRBV12-3/TRBV12-4|many|13|TRBJ2-7
CASVPKGAREQYF
TGTGCCAGCGTCCCTAAAGGGGCTCGCGAGCAGTACTTC
>TRBD2|TRBV11-2|many|15|TRBJ2-1
CASSPYSGSLDEQFF
TGTGCCAGCAGCCCGTATAGCGGGAGTTTGGATGAGCAGTTCTTC
>-|TRBV12-3/TRBV12-4|-|18|TRBJ1-6
CASSLGSAESSYNSPLHF
TGTGCCAGCAGTTTAGGTTCCGCAGAGAGCTCCTATAATTCACCCCTCCACTTT
>-|TRBV9|many|15|TRBJ1-3
CASSAGRPSGNTIYF
TGTGCCAGCAGCGCCGGACGGCCCTCTGGAAACACCATATATTTT
>-|TRBV6-2/TRBV6-3|many|16|TRBJ1-2
CASRVSGFISNYGYTF
TGTGCCAGCAGGGTATCAGGGTTTATCTCTAACTATGGCTACACCTTC
>TRBD1|TRBV7-8|many|15|TRBJ2-7
CASSFAGTGGYEQYF
TGTGCCAGCAGCTTCGCCGGGACAGGGGGCTACGAGCAGTACTTC